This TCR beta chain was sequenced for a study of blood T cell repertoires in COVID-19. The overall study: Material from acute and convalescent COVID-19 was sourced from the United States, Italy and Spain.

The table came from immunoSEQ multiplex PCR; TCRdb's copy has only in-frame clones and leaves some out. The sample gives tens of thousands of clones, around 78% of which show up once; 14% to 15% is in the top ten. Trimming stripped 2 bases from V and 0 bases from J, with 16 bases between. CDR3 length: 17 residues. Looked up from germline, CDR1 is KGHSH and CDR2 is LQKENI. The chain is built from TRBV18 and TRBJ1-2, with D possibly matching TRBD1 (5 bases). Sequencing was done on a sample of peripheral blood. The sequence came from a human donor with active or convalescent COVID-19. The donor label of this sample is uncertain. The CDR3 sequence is CASSPTGHLNSNYGYTF. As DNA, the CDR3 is TGTGCCAGCTCACCAACAGGACACTTGAATTCTAACTATGGCTACACCTTC. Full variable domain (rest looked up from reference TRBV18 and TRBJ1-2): NAGVMQNPRHLVRRRGQEARLRCSPMKGHSHVYWYRQLPEEGLKFMVYLQKENIIDESGMPKERFSAEFPKEGPSILRIQQVVRGDSAAYFCASSPTGHLNSNYGYTFGSGTRLTVV.